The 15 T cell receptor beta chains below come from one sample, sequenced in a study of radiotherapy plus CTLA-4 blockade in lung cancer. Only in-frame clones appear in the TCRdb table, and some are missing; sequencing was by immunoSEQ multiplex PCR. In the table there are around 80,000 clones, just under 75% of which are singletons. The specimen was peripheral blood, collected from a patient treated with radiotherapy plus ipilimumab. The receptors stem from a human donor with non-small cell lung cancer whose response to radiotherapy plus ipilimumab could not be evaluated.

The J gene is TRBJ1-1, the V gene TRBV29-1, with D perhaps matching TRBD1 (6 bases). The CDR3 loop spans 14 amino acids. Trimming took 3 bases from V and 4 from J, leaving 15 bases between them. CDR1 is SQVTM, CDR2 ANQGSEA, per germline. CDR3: CSVDRGMEVTEAFF. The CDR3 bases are TGCAGCGTTGACAGGGGCATGGAGGTCACTGAAGCTTTCTTT. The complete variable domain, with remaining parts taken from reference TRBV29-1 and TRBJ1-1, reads SAVISQKPSRDICQRGTSLTIQCQVDSQVTMMFWYRQQPGQSLTLIATANQGSEATYESGFVIDKFPISRPNLTFSTLTVSNMSPEDSSIYLCSVDRGMEVTEAFFGQGTRLTVV.

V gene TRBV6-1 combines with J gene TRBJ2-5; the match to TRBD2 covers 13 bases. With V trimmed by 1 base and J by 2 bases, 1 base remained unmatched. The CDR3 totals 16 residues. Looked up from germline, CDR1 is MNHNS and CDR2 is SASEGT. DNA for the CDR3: TGTGCCAGCAGTGAAGGACTAGCGGGGGGTCAAGAGACCCAGTACTTC. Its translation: CASSEGLAGGQETQYF.

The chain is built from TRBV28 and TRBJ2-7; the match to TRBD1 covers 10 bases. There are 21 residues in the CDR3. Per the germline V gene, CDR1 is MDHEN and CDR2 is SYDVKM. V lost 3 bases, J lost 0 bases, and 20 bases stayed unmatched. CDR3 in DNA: TGTGCCAGCAGTTTTCCAATCCCTATCCCTATCGACAGGGGGCCCTCCTACGAGCAGTACTTC. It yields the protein CASSFPIPIPIDRGPSYEQYF.

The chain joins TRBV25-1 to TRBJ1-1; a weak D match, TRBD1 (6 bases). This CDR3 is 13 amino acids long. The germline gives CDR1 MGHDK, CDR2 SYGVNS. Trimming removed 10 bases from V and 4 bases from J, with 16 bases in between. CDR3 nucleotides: TGTGCCACCCATTCGGGGGGCGTCACTGAAGCTTTCTTT. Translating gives CATHSGGVTEAFF.

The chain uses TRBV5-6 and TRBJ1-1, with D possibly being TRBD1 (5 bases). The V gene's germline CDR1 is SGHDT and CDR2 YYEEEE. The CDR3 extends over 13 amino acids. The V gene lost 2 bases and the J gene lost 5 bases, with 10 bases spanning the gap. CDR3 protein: CASSLGDWTEAFF. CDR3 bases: TGTGCCAGCAGCTTAGGGGATTGGACTGAAGCTTTCTTT.

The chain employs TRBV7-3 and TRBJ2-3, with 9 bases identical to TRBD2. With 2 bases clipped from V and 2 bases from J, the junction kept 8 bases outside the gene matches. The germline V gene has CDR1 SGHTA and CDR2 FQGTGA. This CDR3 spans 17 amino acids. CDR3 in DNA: TGTGCCAGCAGCTTAGGTGGCCGCGGGGGGGCCACAGATACGCAGTATTTT. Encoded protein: CASSLGGRGGATDTQYF.

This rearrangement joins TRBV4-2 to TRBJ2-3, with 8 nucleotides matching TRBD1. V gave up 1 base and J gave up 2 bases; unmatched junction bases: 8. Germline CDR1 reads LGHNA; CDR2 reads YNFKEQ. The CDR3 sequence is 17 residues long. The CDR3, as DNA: TGTGCCAGCAGCCAAGTATACAGGGGGGATTTCACAGATACGCAGTATTTT. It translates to CASSQVYRGDFTDTQYF.

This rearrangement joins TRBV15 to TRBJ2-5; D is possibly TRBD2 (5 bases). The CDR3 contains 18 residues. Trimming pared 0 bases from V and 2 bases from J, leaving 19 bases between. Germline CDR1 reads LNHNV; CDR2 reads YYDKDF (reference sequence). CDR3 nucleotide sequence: TGTGCCACCAGCAGAGAAGACCAGGCTAGCTTCATACAAGAGACCCAGTACTTC. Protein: CATSREDQASFIQETQYF.

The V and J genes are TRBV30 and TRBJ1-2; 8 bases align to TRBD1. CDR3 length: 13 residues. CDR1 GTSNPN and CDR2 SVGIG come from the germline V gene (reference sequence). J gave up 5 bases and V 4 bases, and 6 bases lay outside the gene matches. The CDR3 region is CAWISGQVYGYTF. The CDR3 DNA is TGTGCCTGGATTTCGGGACAGGTTTATGGCTACACCTTC. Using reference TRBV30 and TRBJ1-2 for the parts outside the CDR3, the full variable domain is SQTIHQWPATLVQPVGSPLSLECTVEGTSNPNLYWYRQAAGRGLQLLFYSVGIGQISSEVPQNLSASRPQDRQFILSSKKLLLSDSGFYLCAWISGQVYGYTFGSGTRLTVV.

The CDR3 sequence: CASSLEGDSYNEQFF. The CDR3 nucleotides read TGCGCCAGCAGCTTGGAGGGGGATTCCTACAATGAGCAGTTCTTC. The chain joins TRBV5-1 to TRBJ2-1; D perhaps matches TRBD1 (6 bases). Trimming pared 0 bases from V and 1 base from J, leaving 8 bases between. The CDR3 is 15 residues long. Germline lookup yields CDR1 SGHRS and CDR2 YFSETQ.

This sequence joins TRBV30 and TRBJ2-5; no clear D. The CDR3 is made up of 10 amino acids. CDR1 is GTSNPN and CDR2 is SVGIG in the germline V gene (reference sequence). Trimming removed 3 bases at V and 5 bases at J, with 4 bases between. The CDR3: CAWSEETQYF. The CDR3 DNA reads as TGTGCCTGGAGCGAGGAGACCCAGTACTTC.

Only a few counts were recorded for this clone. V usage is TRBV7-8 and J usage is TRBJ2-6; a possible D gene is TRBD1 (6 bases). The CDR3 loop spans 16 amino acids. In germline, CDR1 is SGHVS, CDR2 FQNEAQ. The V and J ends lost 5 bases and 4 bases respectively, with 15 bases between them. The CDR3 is CASSLGAPRGANVLTF. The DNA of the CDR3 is TGTGCCAGCAGCCTGGGGGCCCCAAGAGGGGCCAACGTCCTGACTTTC.

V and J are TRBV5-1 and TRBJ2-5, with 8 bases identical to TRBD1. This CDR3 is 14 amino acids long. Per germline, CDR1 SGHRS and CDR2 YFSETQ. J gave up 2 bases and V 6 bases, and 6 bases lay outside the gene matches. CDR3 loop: CASTWDRNQETQYF. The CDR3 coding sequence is TGCGCCAGCACCTGGGACAGGAATCAAGAGACCCAGTACTTC.

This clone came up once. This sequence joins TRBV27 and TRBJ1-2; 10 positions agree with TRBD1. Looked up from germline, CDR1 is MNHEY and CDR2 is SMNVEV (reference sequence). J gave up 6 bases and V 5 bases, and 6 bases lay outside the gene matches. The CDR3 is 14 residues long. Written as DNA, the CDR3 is TGTGCCAGCAGTCAGGACAGGGGGATTGATGGCTACACCTTC. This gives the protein CASSQDRGIDGYTF.

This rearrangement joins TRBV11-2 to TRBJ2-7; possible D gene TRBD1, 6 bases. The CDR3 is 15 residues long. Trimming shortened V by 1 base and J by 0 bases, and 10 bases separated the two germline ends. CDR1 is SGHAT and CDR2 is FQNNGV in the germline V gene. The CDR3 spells CASSLGQGTSYEQYF. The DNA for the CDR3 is TGTGCCAGCAGCTTAGGGCAGGGGACCTCCTACGAGCAGTACTTC.